The next 2 T cell receptor beta chains were all read from a single sample in a study of cytomegalovirus exposure and HLA in healthy donors. Profiled with immunoSEQ multiplex PCR; TCRdb holds only in-frame clones, not every one. This table holds approximately 44,000 clones, 88% found once. Specimen: PBMCs. These receptors originate from a woman under 40 in good health and CMV-seronegative.

This clone was observed once. Its ends do not fully match the called genes, so a read error is possible. The chain combines TRBV7-2 with TRBJ2-7; D not certain. Germline CDR1 and CDR2: SGHTA and FQGNSA. The CDR3 is made up of 14 amino acids. The CDR3 DNA sequence: TGTGCCAGCAGTTTAGGATCGACATGGTACGAGCAGTACTTC. Translated, it gives CASSLGSTWYEQYF.

This clone was found once. This chain connects TRBV6-1 to TRBJ2-7, with TRBD1 identical over 7 bases. Germline CDR1 and CDR2: MNHNS and SASEGT. The CDR3 spans 16 residues. After removal of 0 bases from V and 2 bases from J, the junction contained 7 bases not matched to a gene. CDR3 nucleotide sequence: TGTGCCAGCAGTGAAGCGGAAGGGGGCGGCCCCTACGAGCAGTACTTC. Its protein is CASSEAEGGGPYEQYF.